The clone carrying this T cell receptor beta chain occurred many times. Antigen unknown. Library preparation for TCR beta used quantitative 5'-RACE with molecular barcodes. Each CDR3 protein gets one entry after TCRdb re-called the 5' RACE reads with MiXCR. The data hold approximately 140,000 distinct CDR3 sequences, with 8% to 9% observed a single time. These data belong to a study of CD8 T cells in ankylosing spondylitis. In germline, CDR1 is MDHEN, CDR2 SYDVKM. The CDR3 contains 15 residues. The V end was cut by 2 bases, the J end by 6 bases, with 16 bases between. Study findings and constraints: Disease-linked clones bore a CD8+ phenotype, appearing relatively rarely in peripheral blood.

This clonotype was sampled from a male donor with ankylosing spondylitis. V and J are TRBV28 and TRBJ1-1; weak D call: TRBD1 (6 bases). The sequencing input was synovial fluid, either unsorted or a sorted T cell fraction (not recorded which). The CDR3 DNA is TGTGCCAGCAGTTTACACAGGGCGGGACGGGCTGAAGCTTTCTTT. Translating it yields CASSLHRAGRAEAFF.